This TCR beta chain comes out of a study of T-cell memory formation after mild COVID-19. TCRdb analysed the 5' RACE reads with MiXCR anew, one entry per CDR3 protein. The top ten clones hold about 12% of a sample with 350,000 to 500,000 distinct CDR3 sequences, roughly a quarter of them seen once. Study observations and caveats: Pre-infection memory already had some responding clones, implying cross-reactive memory joined.

After removal of 1 base from V and 6 bases from J, the junction contained 4 bases not matched to a gene. Germline CDR1 reads SEHNR; CDR2 reads FQNEAQ (reference sequence). This CDR3 region has 16 residues. This clonotype was recorded a few times. Its cognate antigen is unknown. Material for sequencing was PBMCs or a T cell subset sorted from them (not recorded which). This TCR was recovered from an adult woman who had mild COVID-19 (a few samples of this study predate the infection). Cell type and time point are not known. This chain connects TRBV7-9 to TRBJ1-6, with 9 nucleotides matching TRBD1. CDR3 sequence reads: CASSLDSGQGNSPLHF. CDR3 DNA sequence: TGTGCCAGCAGCTTAGACTCGGGACAGGGTAATTCACCCCTCCACTTT.